This T cell receptor beta chain derives from a study of cytomegalovirus exposure and HLA in healthy donors. Study summary: Researchers previously reported finding about 110 million unique TCR beta sequences from approximately 190 million T cells. There were about 85 million unique TCRs (from HLA-typed donors) in an early data release. General study results and limits: The likely origin of a cluster of highly shared sequence variants was a sequencing artifact.

It was with 60 Vbeta and 13 Jbeta primers that the PCR ran. Some clones are missing from TCRdb's copy, which holds only in-frame ones; the method was immunoSEQ multiplex PCR. The sample lists about 73,000 clones; 80% were seen once. The V gene's germline CDR1 is SGHRS and CDR2 YFSETQ. The CDR3 has 15 amino acids. V shed 4 bases and J shed 1 base, with 12 bases lying between them. The donors were healthy bone marrow donors. With respect to this clone: Its antigen is currently unknown.

Sequencing was carried out using PBMCs. The receptor's source is a male donor in good health and CMV-seronegative. The V call is TRBV5-1, the J call TRBJ2-1, with a tentative D call TRBD1 (5 bases). The CDR3 reads CASSPGAGSYNEQFF. CDR3 in DNA: TGCGCCAGCAGCCCCGGTGCAGGGTCCTACAATGAGCAGTTCTTC.